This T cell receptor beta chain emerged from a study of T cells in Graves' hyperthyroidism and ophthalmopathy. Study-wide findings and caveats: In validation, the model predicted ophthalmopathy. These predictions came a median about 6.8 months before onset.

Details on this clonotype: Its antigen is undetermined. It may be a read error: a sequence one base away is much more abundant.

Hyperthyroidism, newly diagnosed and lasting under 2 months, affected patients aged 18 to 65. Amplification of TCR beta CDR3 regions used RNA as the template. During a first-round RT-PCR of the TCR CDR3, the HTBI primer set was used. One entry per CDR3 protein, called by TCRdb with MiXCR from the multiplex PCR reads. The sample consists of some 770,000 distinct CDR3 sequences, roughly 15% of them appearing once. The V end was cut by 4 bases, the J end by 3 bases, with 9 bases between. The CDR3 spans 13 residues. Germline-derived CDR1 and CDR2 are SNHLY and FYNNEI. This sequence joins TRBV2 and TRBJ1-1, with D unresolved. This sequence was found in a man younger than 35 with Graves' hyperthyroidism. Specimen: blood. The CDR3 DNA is TGTGCCAGCAGTGGAGACTCTGACACTGAAGCTTTCTTT. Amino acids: CASSGDSDTEAFF.